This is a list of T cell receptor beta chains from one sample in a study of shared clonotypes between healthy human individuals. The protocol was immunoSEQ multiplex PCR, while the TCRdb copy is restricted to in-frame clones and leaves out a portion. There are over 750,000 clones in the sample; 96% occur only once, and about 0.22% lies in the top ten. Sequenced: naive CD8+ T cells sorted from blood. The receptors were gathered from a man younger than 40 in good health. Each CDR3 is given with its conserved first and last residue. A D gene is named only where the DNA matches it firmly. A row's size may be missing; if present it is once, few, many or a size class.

TGCAGCGTGAGGGGGACAGGCCCCTACGAGCAGTACTTC,CSVRGTGPYEQYF,-,TRBJ2-7,TRBV29-1,13,TRBD1
TGTGCCAGCAGCTTAGAGGGAGGACAGGGGAGCACCGGGGAGCTGTTTTTT,CASSLEGGQGSTGELFF,-,TRBJ2-2,TRBV7-9,17,TRBD1
TGTGCCAGCAGCGTAGGGACAGGGAATCAGCCCCAGCATTTT,CASSVGTGNQPQHF,-,TRBJ1-5,TRBV9,14,TRBD1
TGTGCCAGCAGTCCAATGGACAGCGCCAATCAGCCCCAGCATTTT,CASSPMDSANQPQHF,-,TRBJ1-5,TRBV7-6,15,-
TGTGCCAGCAGTTCGGACAGGGGTTTCTACGAGCAGTACTTC,CASSSDRGFYEQYF,-,TRBJ2-7,TRBV7-2,14,TRBD1
TGTGCCAGCAGTCGGGAGACCTACGAGCAGTACTTC,CASSRETYEQYF,-,TRBJ2-7,TRBV2,12,-
TGTGCCAGCAGCTCGATGGGTGGTAGCACAGATACGCAGTATTTT,CASSSMGGSTDTQYF,-,TRBJ2-3,TRBV27,15,-
TGTGCCAGCAGCTCCTGGACTAGCGGCTACAATGAGCAGTTCTTC,CASSSWTSGYNEQFF,-,TRBJ2-1,TRBV11-2,15,TRBD2
TGTGCCAGCAGCTTAGATCGACTAGGGGGAATAACCTACGAGCAGTACTTC,CASSLDRLGGITYEQYF,-,TRBJ2-7,TRBV11-3,17,-
TGTGCCTGGAGTGTAACTAGCGCATACAATGAGCAGTTCTTC,CAWSVTSAYNEQFF,-,TRBJ2-1,TRBV30,14,TRBD2
TGTGCCAGCTCCTTAGGCGGTAGCACAGATACGCAGTATTTT,CASSLGGSTDTQYF,-,TRBJ2-3,TRBV9,14,-
TGTGCCAGCAGCCTTCAGGGGGTGTCCTACGAGCAGTACTTC,CASSLQGVSYEQYF,-,TRBJ2-7,TRBV27,14,TRBD1
TGTGCCAGCAGCAAAGCGGGAGGCGAGCAGTACTTC,CASSKAGGEQYF,-,TRBJ2-7,TRBV11-3,12,TRBD2
TGTGCCACCAGCAGAGTTGGGGATTTTGATCAGCCCCAGCATTTT,CATSRVGDFDQPQHF,few,TRBJ1-5,TRBV15,15,-
TGTGCCATCAGTGAGTCCAGACTAGCGGGAGGTAACAATGAGCAGTTCTTC,CAISESRLAGGNNEQFF,-,TRBJ2-1,TRBV10-3,17,TRBD2
TGCGCCAGCAGCTTGTTGGACGTAAACACCGGGGAGCTGTTTTTT,CASSLLDVNTGELFF,once,TRBJ2-2,TRBV5-1,15,-
TGTGCCAGCAGTTACCTTAGCTCCTACGAGCAGTACTTC,CASSYLSSYEQYF,-,TRBJ2-7,TRBV6-6,13,-
TGTGCCAGCAGTGTTTCTAGCTCCTACGAGCAGTACTTC,CASSVSSSYEQYF,-,TRBJ2-7,TRBV25-1,13,-
TGTGCCACCAAATATACAGGGGCCACCGGGGAGCTGTTTTTT,CATKYTGATGELFF,once,TRBJ2-2,TRBV5-5,14,TRBD1
TGCGCCAGCAGCCAGAGACTAGCGGGAGGTCTAACAGAGACCCAGTACTTC,CASSQRLAGGLTETQYF,-,TRBJ2-5,TRBV4-1,17,TRBD2
TGCGCCAGCAGTCAAGAACAGGGTATGAACACTGAAGCTTTCTTT,CASSQEQGMNTEAFF,-,TRBJ1-1,TRBV10-1,15,-
TGTGCCACCGGGCCGGCAGGCGTGAACACTGAAGCTTTCTTT,CATGPAGVNTEAFF,-,TRBJ1-1,TRBV6-9,14,-
TGTGCCAGCAGTGAGCCGGGGCGGGAGCTGGATGAGCAGTTCTTC,CASSEPGRELDEQFF,-,TRBJ2-1,TRBV2,15,TRBD2